This TCR beta chain was recorded in a study of blood T cell repertoires in COVID-19. The CDR3 covers 16 residues. CDR1 is LNHDA, CDR2 SQIVND, per germline (reference sequence). With 1 base clipped from V and 4 bases from J, the junction kept 7 bases outside the gene matches. The assay was immunoSEQ multiplex PCR, and TCRdb's table has in-frame clones only and misses some. The sample yields about 220,000 clones, over 60% seen once. This receptor was identified in a woman between 65 and 79 years old with acute or convalescent COVID-19. The chain combines TRBV19 with TRBJ2-1; 7 bases align to TRBD2. Sequenced: peripheral blood. CDR3 loop: CASSIVGWEGYNEQFF. The CDR3 DNA reads TGTGCCAGTAGTATAGTCGGTTGGGAGGGGTACAATGAGCAGTTCTTC.